A single sample is the source of the 22 T cell receptor beta chains below, sequenced in a study of blood T cell repertoires in COVID-19. Clones were sequenced by immunoSEQ multiplex PCR, and TCRdb holds only the in-frame ones, with some missing. The sample records approximately 250,000 clones, about 91% being singletons. Sequencing was carried out using PBMCs or T cells enriched from blood (not recorded which). Source of these receptors: a man in his forties or fifties who had been exposed to COVID-19.

This clone was detected a few times. This chain links TRBV4-2 with TRBJ2-7; D is perhaps TRBD2 (6 bases). Germline CDR1 and CDR2: LGHNA and YNFKEQ. V lost 0 bases, J lost 6 bases, and 15 bases lay in between. CDR3 length equals 15 residues. The CDR3, as DNA: TGTGCCAGCAGCCAAGAGCCGGGAGATTGGGTCGAGCAGTACTTC. It is translated as CASSQEPGDWVEQYF.

The chain uses TRBV21-1 and TRBJ1-2; the tabulated D call, TRBD1, remains unverified against the DNA. TRBV21-1 is designated a pseudogene. The CDR3 length is 16 residues. CDR3 DNA sequence: TGTGCCAGCAGCAAAGCGAGACCACAGGGGAAAGGCGGCTACACCTTC. It codes for CASSKARPQGKGGYTF.

V gene TRBV11-1 combines with J gene TRBJ1-1; a weak D match, TRBD1 (6 bases). Germline V lookup: CDR1 SGHAT, CDR2 FQDESV (reference sequence). The germline V and J ends were trimmed by 4 bases and 7 bases, with 7 bases remaining between them. The CDR3 has 11 residues. As DNA, the CDR3 is TGTGCCAGCAGCTCCAGGGGTGAAGCTTTCTTT. Translated, it gives CASSSRGEAFF.

The V and J genes are TRBV28 and TRBJ1-4, with 8 bases matching TRBD1. CDR1 and CDR2 from the germline V gene are MDHEN and SYDVKM. The CDR3 extends over 13 amino acids. The V and J ends lost 5 bases and 5 bases, in that order; junction bases with no gene match: 1. As DNA, the CDR3 is TGTGCCAGCAGTCCAGGGGGCAATGAAAAACTGTTTTTT. Amino acids: CASSPGGNEKLFF.

This chain connects TRBV6-5 to TRBJ2-1; TRBD2 matches at 10 bases. The germline gives CDR1 MNHEY, CDR2 SVGAGI. With 8 bases clipped from V and 2 bases from J, the junction kept 0 bases outside the gene matches. The CDR3 sequence is 13 residues long. The chain's CDR3 is CASGTSAYNEQFF. In DNA form, the CDR3 reads TGTGCCAGCGGGACTAGCGCCTACAATGAGCAGTTCTTC.

This chain connects TRBV2 to TRBJ1-4; 7 bases are a match to TRBD1. J was trimmed by 4 bases and V by 4 bases; bases with no gene match: 3. This CDR3 has 14 residues. The germline gives CDR1 SNHLY, CDR2 FYNNEI. CDR3 in amino acids: CASSGAGGNEKLFF. In DNA form, the CDR3 reads TGTGCCAGCAGTGGAGCAGGGGGTAATGAAAAACTGTTTTTT.

This chain uses TRBV7-2 with TRBJ1-2; D is unresolved. The CDR3 is 14 amino acids. V was pared by 1 base and J by 1 base, with 7 bases between. Germline V gene sequence: CDR1 SGHTA, CDR2 FQGNSA. This chain's CDR3 is CASSLVVVNYGYTF. In nucleotides, the CDR3 is TGTGCCAGCAGCTTAGTCGTCGTTAACTATGGCTACACCTTC.

The rearrangement links TRBV11-3 to TRBJ2-1; 11 bases line up with TRBD2. V gave up 5 bases and J gave up 9 bases; unmatched junction bases: 6. In germline, CDR1 is SGHNT, CDR2 YENEEA. The CDR3 spans 14 residues. The CDR3 DNA follows: TGTGCCAGCAGCGATACACTAGCGGGAGTTGAGCAGTTCTTC. Amino acids: CASSDTLAGVEQFF.

The chain links TRBV18 to TRBJ2-3, with 7 bases identical to TRBD1. Germline V CDR1 and CDR2: KGHSH, LQKENI. This CDR3 contains 15 residues. With 3 bases clipped from V and 2 bases from J, the junction kept 5 bases outside the gene matches. CDR3 in amino acids: CASSPPGTVTDTQYF. CDR3 DNA sequence: TGTGCCAGCTCACCTCCCGGGACAGTCACAGATACGCAGTATTTT. The variable domain in full, completed from reference TRBV18 and TRBJ2-3, reads NAGVMQNPRHLVRRRGQEARLRCSPMKGHSHVYWYRQLPEEGLKFMVYLQKENIIDESGMPKERFSAEFPKEGPSILRIQQVVRGDSAAYFCASSPPGTVTDTQYFGPGTRLTVL.

The DNA for the CDR3 is TGTGCCAGCTCGCCCCGGGACAGGGATTTCTCCGAGCAGTACTTC. This codes for CASSPRDRDFSEQYF. V usage is TRBV18 and J usage is TRBJ2-7; 9 bases fit TRBD1. V lost 6 bases to trimming and J lost 6 bases; unmatched junction nucleotides: 12. This CDR3 region has 15 residues. Germline V gene lookup returns CDR1 KGHSH and CDR2 LQKENI. Variable domain in full (rest from reference TRBV18 and TRBJ2-7): NAGVMQNPRHLVRRRGQEARLRCSPMKGHSHVYWYRQLPEEGLKFMVYLQKENIIDESGMPKERFSAEFPKEGPSILRIQQVVRGDSAAYFCASSPRDRDFSEQYFGPGTRLTVT.

This chain joins TRBV14 and TRBJ2-6; D might be TRBD2 (5 bases). Deletions cut 5 bases from V and 4 bases from J, with 12 bases between. Germline V gene lookup returns CDR1 SGHDN and CDR2 FVKESK. This CDR3 contains 15 residues. The CDR3: CASSAPGSGANVLTF. CDR3 bases: TGTGCCAGCAGCGCCCCGGGGAGCGGGGCCAACGTCCTGACTTTC.

The chain uses TRBV5-6 and TRBJ1-5, with D possibly TRBD1 on 5 matching bases. This CDR3 contains 14 residues. Germline assignment: CDR1 SGHDT and CDR2 YYEEEE. Trimming removed 4 bases at V and 5 bases at J, with 13 bases between. The chain's CDR3 is CASSGAPGDQPQHF. Written as DNA, the CDR3 is TGTGCCAGCAGCGGGGCCCCGGGGGATCAGCCCCAGCATTTT.

The CDR3 bases are TGTGCCAGCAGTTACTCGGTCTCAGCGCCGGAGACCCAGTACTTC. This translates into CASSYSVSAPETQYF. The chain employs TRBV6-5 and TRBJ2-5; D is unclear. The CDR3 covers 15 residues. Germline CDR1 MNHEY, CDR2 SVGAGI. Trimming took 0 bases from V and 5 from J, leaving 13 bases between them.

The chain couples TRBV11-2 to TRBJ2-7, with unresolved D. V shed 0 bases and J shed 0 bases, with 6 bases lying between them. Germline assignment: CDR1 SGHAT and CDR2 FQNNGV. The CDR3 contains 14 residues. The CDR3 loop reads CASSLEASSYEQYF. CDR3 nucleotides: TGTGCCAGCAGCTTAGAGGCCAGCTCCTACGAGCAGTACTTC. The whole variable domain, filled in from reference TRBV11-2 and TRBJ2-7, reads EAGVAQSPRYKIIEKRQSVAFWCNPISGHATLYWYQQILGQGPKLLIQFQNNGVVDDSQLPKDRFSAERLKGVDSTLKIQPAKLEDSAVYLCASSLEASSYEQYFGPGTRLTVT.

This chain links TRBV15 with TRBJ1-2; TRBD1 is a possible D gene (5 bases). The CDR3 is made up of 15 amino acids. The germline V gene encodes CDR1 LNHNV and CDR2 YYDKDF (reference sequence). Trimming took off 1 base at V and 3 bases at J, with 12 bases between the two ends. The CDR3, as DNA: TGTGCCACCAGCAGAGCGCGGGGGACGCACTATGGCTACACCTTC. As protein: CATSRARGTHYGYTF. The full variable domain, with the rest looked up from reference TRBV15 and TRBJ1-2, is DAMVIQNPRYQVTQFGKPVTLSCSQTLNHNVMYWYQQKSSQAPKLLFHYYDKDFNNEADTPDNFQSRRPNTSFCFLDIRSPGLGDTAMYLCATSRARGTHYGYTFGSGTRLTVV.

The rearrangement joins TRBV19 to TRBJ1-2; 9 nucleotides align to TRBD1. Germline V gene sequence: CDR1 LNHDA, CDR2 SQIVND (reference sequence). J gave up 4 bases and V 5 bases, and 5 bases lay outside the gene matches. This CDR3 is 14 amino acids long. CDR3 coding DNA: TGTGCCAGTAGTGGGGGGACAGGGAGCTATGGCTACACCTTC. It encodes CASSGGTGSYGYTF. Filled out from reference TRBV19 and TRBJ1-2, the complete variable domain reads DGGITQSPKYLFRKEGQNVTLSCEQNLNHDAMYWYRQDPGQGLRLIYYSQIVNDFQKGDIAEGYSVSREKKESFPLTVTSAQKNPTAFYLCASSGGTGSYGYTFGSGTRLTVV.

The CDR3 protein is CAQGPYGYTF. CDR3 sequence (DNA): TGTGCCCAGGGTCCATATGGCTACACCTTC. V gene TRBV30 combines with J gene TRBJ1-2, with D possibly TRBD1 on 5 matching bases. Germline lookup yields CDR1 GTSNPN and CDR2 SVGIG (reference sequence). V shed 8 bases and J shed 5 bases, with 9 bases lying between them. The CDR3 spans 10 residues.

In this sample, this clone turned up once. The chain combines TRBV5-6 with TRBJ1-6; a possible D gene is TRBD1 (5 bases). Trimming stripped 2 bases from V and 9 bases from J, with 15 bases between. The CDR3 runs to 15 residues. Germline V gene sequence: CDR1 SGHDT, CDR2 YYEEEE. This chain's CDR3 is CASSFDRGATSPLHF. The CDR3 nucleotides read TGTGCCAGCAGCTTTGACAGAGGAGCAACTTCACCCCTCCACTTT.

V is TRBV10-3 and J is TRBJ1-2, with 7 bases matching TRBD1. Germline trimming cut 7 bases from V and 4 bases from J; bases unmatched to any gene: 12. This CDR3 is 15 amino acids long. Germline assignment: CDR1 ENHRY and CDR2 SYGVKD. The CDR3 here is CAINVRGDRAYGYTF. The CDR3 DNA reads TGTGCCATCAACGTACGCGGAGACAGGGCCTATGGCTACACCTTC.

The rearrangement joins TRBV18 to TRBJ2-3; TRBD2 aligns across 10 bases. Losses at the gene ends were 6 bases for V and 2 bases for J; bases not matched to a gene: 5. CDR1 is KGHSH, CDR2 LQKENI, per germline. The CDR3 is 15 amino acids. The CDR3 nucleotides are TGTGCCAGCTCCAGGACTAGCGGACTCACAGATACGCAGTATTTT. It encodes CASSRTSGLTDTQYF.

J is TRBJ1-5 and V is TRBV5-4; maybe TRBD1 (5 bases). V lost 4 bases to trimming and J lost 2 bases, with 16 bases between them. This CDR3 has 16 amino acids. Germline V gene lookup returns CDR1 SGHNT and CDR2 YYREEE (reference sequence). The CDR3 spells CASSLGGERGNQPQHF. The CDR3 region has the DNA TGTGCCAGCAGCCTCGGAGGGGAAAGGGGCAATCAGCCCCAGCATTTT.

The chain couples TRBV24-1 to TRBJ2-1, with 12 bases aligning to TRBD2. The CDR3 is 16 amino acids. From germline, CDR1 is KGHDR and CDR2 SFDVKD. With 3 bases clipped from V and 5 bases from J, the junction kept 4 bases outside the gene matches. The CDR3 protein is CATSDPLAGGNNEQFF. CDR3 bases: TGTGCCACCAGTGATCCACTAGCGGGGGGAAACAATGAGCAGTTCTTC.